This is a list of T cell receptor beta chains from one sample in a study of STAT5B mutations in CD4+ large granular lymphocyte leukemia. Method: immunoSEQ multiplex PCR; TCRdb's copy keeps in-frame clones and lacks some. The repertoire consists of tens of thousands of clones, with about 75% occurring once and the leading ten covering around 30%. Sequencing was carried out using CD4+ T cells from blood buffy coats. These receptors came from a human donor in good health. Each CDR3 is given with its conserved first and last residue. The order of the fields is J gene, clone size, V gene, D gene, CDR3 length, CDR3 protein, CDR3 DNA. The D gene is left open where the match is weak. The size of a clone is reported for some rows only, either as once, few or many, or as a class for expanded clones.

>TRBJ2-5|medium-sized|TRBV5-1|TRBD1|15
CASSRRQGAGETQYF
TGCGCCAGCAGCCGACGACAGGGGGCTGGGGAGACCCAGTACTTC
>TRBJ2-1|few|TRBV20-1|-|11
CSAGTRDEQFF
TGCAGTGCTGGAACTAGGGATGAGCAGTTCTTC
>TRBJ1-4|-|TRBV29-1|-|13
CSVVQGGNEKLFF
TGCAGCGTTGTACAGGGAGGAAATGAAAAACTGTTTTTT
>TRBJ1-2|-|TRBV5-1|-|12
CASSLQGLGYTF
TGCGCCAGCAGCTTGCAGGGACTTGGCTACACCTTC
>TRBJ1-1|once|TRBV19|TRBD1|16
CASTSRDRGSNTEAFF
TGTGCCAGTACCTCCCGGGACAGGGGATCCAACACTGAAGCTTTCTTT
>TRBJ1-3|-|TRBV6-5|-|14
CASSQGGSGNTIYF
TGTGCCAGCAGTCAGGGTGGCTCTGGAAACACCATATATTTT
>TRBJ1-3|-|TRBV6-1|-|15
CASRADLIPGNTIYF
TGTGCCAGCAGGGCTGATCTTATCCCGGGAAACACCATATATTTT
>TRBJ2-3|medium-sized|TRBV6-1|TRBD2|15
CASSEVDGGADTQYF
TGTGCCAGCAGTGAAGTAGACGGGGGGGCAGATACGCAGTATTTT
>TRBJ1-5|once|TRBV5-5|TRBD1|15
CASSLVGTGDQPQHF
TGTGCCAGCAGCTTGGTGGGGACAGGGGATCAGCCCCAGCATTTT
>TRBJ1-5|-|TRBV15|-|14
CATSGTGSRQPQHF
TGTGCCACCAGCGGTACAGGGAGTCGTCAGCCCCAGCATTTT
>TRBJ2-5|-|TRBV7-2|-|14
CASRDGTFQETQYF
TGTGCCAGCAGGGACGGGACTTTTCAAGAGACCCAGTACTTC
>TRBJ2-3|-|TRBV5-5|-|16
CASSTGLRQGPDTQYF
TGTGCCAGCAGCACAGGACTCAGGCAAGGGCCAGATACGCAGTATTTT
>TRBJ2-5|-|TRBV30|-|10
CAWEQETQYF
TGTGCCTGGGAACAAGAGACCCAGTACTTC
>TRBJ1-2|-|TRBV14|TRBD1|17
CASSHRTGGFPDYGYTF
TGTGCCAGCAGCCATCGGACAGGGGGCTTCCCGGACTATGGCTACACCTTC
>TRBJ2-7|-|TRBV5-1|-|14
CASSLTGGNYEQYF
TGCGCCAGCAGCTTGACTGGGGGCAACTACGAGCAGTACTTC
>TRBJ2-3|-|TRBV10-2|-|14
CASSVRDNTDTQYF
TGCGCCAGCAGCGTGCGGGACAACACAGATACGCAGTATTTT
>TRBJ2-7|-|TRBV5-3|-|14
CARSLRSESYEQYF
TGTGCCAGAAGCTTGAGGTCAGAGAGCTACGAGCAGTACTTC
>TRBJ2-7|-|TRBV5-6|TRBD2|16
CASSKVVAGEKREQYF
TGTGCCAGCAGCAAGGTGGTAGCGGGCGAAAAGAGGGAGCAGTACTTC
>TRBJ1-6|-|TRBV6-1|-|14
CASSEFSSGGPLHF
TGTGCCAGCAGTGAATTTAGTTCCGGTGGACCCCTCCACTTT
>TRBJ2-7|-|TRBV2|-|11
CASREDREQYF
TGTGCCAGCAGAGAAGACAGGGAGCAGTACTTC
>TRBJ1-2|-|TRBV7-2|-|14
CASSLRKSHYGYTF
TGTGCCAGCAGCTTACGGAAAAGCCACTATGGCTACACCTTC
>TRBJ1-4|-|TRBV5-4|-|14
CASSLHQENEKLFF
TGTGCCAGCAGCCTTCATCAGGAAAATGAAAAACTGTTTTTT
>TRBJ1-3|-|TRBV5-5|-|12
CASSSEGNTIYF
TGTGCCAGCAGCTCGGAAGGAAACACCATATATTTT
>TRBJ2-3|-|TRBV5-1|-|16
CASSLESGSGTDTQYF
TGCGCCAGCAGCTTGGAATCAGGGTCGGGCACAGATACGCAGTATTTT
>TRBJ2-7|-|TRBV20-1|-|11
CSAKGTYEQYF
TGCAGTGCGAAGGGAACCTACGAGCAGTACTTC
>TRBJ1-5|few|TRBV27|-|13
CASRRTSNQPQHF
TGTGCCAGCAGGCGGACCAGCAATCAGCCCCAGCATTTT
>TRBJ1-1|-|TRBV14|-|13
CASSRDLATEAFF
TGTGCCAGCAGCCGGGACCTTGCCACTGAAGCTTTCTTT
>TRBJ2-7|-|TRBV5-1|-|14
CASSLASPVSEQYF
TGCGCCAGCAGCTTGGCCAGCCCCGTTTCGGAGCAGTACTTC
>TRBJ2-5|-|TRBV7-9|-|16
CASSEQGRLRGETQYF
TGTGCCAGCAGCGAGCAAGGACGGCTTCGGGGGGAGACCCAGTACTTC
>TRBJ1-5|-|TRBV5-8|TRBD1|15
CASSLEGASNQPQHF
TGTGCCAGCAGCTTGGAGGGGGCGAGCAATCAGCCCCAGCATTTT
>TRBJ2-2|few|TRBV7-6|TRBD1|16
CASSLGTGRNTGELFF
TGTGCCAGCAGCCTCGGGACAGGCCGGAACACCGGGGAGCTGTTTTTT
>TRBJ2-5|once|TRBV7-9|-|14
CASSHLRNVETQYF
TGTGCCAGCAGCCATTTGCGGAACGTCGAGACCCAGTACTTC
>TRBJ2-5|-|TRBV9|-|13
CASSASGTGTQYF
TGTGCCAGCAGCGCTTCAGGGACGGGGACCCAGTACTTC
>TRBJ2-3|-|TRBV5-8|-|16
CASSLATSRSTDTQYF
TGTGCCAGCAGCTTGGCTACTAGCCGAAGCACAGATACGCAGTATTTT
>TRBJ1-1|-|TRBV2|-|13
CASNLRTDTEAFF
TGTGCCAGCAACTTGAGGACAGACACTGAAGCTTTCTTT
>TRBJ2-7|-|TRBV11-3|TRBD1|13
CASRATGVGEQYF
TGTGCCAGCAGGGCGACAGGGGTGGGGGAGCAGTACTTC
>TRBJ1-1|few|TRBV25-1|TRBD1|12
CATGGSSVGAFF
TGTGCCACAGGGGGCTCCTCCGTGGGAGCTTTCTTT
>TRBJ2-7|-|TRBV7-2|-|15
CASSFRAGATYEQYF
TGTGCCAGCAGCTTTCGGGCGGGGGCGACTTACGAGCAGTACTTC
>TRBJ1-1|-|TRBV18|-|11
CASSTSGEAFF
TGTGCCAGCTCCACCTCTGGAGAAGCTTTCTTT
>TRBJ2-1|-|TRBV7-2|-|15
CASSQDGRHNNEQFF
TGTGCCAGCAGCCAAGACGGGCGGCATAACAATGAGCAGTTCTTC
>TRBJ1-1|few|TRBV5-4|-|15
CASSLGGGVNTEAFF
TGTGCCAGCAGCTTGGGAGGGGGAGTGAACACTGAAGCTTTCTTT
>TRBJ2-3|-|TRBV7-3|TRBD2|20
CASSPRRLAGGGASTDTQYF
TGTGCCAGCAGCCCCCGTAGGCTAGCGGGAGGCGGTGCGAGCACAGATACGCAGTATTTT
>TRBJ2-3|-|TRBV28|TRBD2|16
CASSPRGSGSGRTQYF
TGTGCCAGCAGTCCCCGGGGTAGCGGGAGCGGGCGAACGCAGTATTTT
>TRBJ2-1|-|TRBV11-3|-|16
CASSPTQRGLYNEQFF
TGTGCCAGCAGCCCCACCCAGCGCGGATTATACAATGAGCAGTTCTTC
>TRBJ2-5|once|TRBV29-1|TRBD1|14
CSVPRTGGAETQYF
TGCAGCGTTCCAAGGACAGGGGGCGCGGAGACCCAGTACTTC
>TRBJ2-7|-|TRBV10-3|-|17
CAISEPWGSWSFYEQYF
TGTGCCATCAGTGAGCCCTGGGGGAGTTGGAGCTTCTACGAGCAGTACTTC
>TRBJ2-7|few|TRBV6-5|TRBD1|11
CASSDRAGQYF
TGTGCCAGCAGTGACAGGGCGGGGCAGTACTTC
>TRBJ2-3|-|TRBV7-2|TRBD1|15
CASSVGQGAGDTQYF
TGTGCCAGCAGCGTGGGACAGGGGGCAGGGGATACGCAGTATTTT
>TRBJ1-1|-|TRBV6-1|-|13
CASRYTASTEAFF
TGTGCCAGCAGGTATACAGCTTCCACTGAAGCTTTCTTT
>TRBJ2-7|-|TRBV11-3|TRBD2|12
CASSLTSGEQYF
TGTGCCAGCAGCTTAACTAGCGGCGAGCAGTACTTC
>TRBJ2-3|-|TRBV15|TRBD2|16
CATSSPSGGGIDTQYF
TGTGCCACCAGCAGCCCTAGCGGGGGAGGGATAGATACGCAGTATTTT
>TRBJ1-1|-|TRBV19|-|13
CASSIVENTEAFF
TGTGCCAGTAGTATCGTGGAGAACACTGAAGCTTTCTTT
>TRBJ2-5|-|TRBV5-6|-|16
CASSFLGAGTQETQYF
TGTGCCAGCAGCTTCCTCGGGGCGGGGACCCAAGAGACCCAGTACTTC
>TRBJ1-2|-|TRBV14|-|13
CASSLLGTSGYTF
TGTGCCAGCAGCCTGTTGGGGACGTCTGGCTACACCTTC
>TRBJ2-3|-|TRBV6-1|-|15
CASSPVGGSTDTQYF
TGTGCCAGCAGCCCCGTTGGGGGTAGCACAGATACGCAGTATTTT
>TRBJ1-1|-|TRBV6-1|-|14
CASSVVRVEAEAFF
TGTGCCAGCAGTGTGGTTAGGGTAGAGGCTGAAGCTTTCTTT
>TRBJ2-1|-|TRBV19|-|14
CASNQGSSYNEQFF
TGTGCCAGTAATCAGGGGAGCTCCTACAATGAGCAGTTCTTC
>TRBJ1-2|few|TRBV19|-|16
CASSIHSELQHYGYTF
TGTGCCAGTAGTATCCATTCGGAACTGCAACACTATGGCTACACCTTC